A single sample gave rise to the 25 T cell receptor beta chains below, sequenced in a study of regulatory T cells in long-lasting Graves disease. Described time point: newly diagnosed GD, antithyroid drugs for less than 3 months. Extracted RNA from PBMCs served as the source of the TCR library. To make TCR beta libraries, researchers used iRepertoire HTBI primers and Arm-PCR of CDR3 regions. TCRdb redid the calling of the multiplex PCR reads with MiXCR, one entry per CDR3 protein. The sample yields roughly 500,000 distinct CDR3 sequences, 9.5% to 15% seen once. The data were also submitted as part of a second study, on T cells in Graves' hyperthyroidism and ophthalmopathy.

Sequences were derived from peripheral blood mononuclear cells (PBMCs), sampled at new diagnosis, from a patient treated with antithyroid drugs. The receptors shown here come from a woman younger than 45 with Graves disease.

This clonotype was seen a few times. The chain is built from TRBV19 and TRBJ1-5; 11 nucleotides align to TRBD1. CDR3 size: 18 residues. J was trimmed by 0 bases and V by 4 bases; bases with no gene match: 8. Germline V gene data show CDR1 as LNHDA and CDR2 as SQIVND (reference sequence). Here the CDR3 reads CASSSRGQGGHSNQPQHF. The CDR3 nucleotides are TGTGCCAGTAGTAGCCGGGGACAGGGGGGACATAGCAATCAGCCCCAGCATTTT.

The J gene is TRBJ1-2, the V gene TRBV18; D gene ambiguous. Germline CDR1 and CDR2: KGHSH and LQKENI. Trimming took 2 bases from V and 2 from J, leaving 6 bases between them. The CDR3 runs 13 residues. The CDR3 loop is CASSPSGNYGYTF. CDR3 sequence (DNA): TGTGCCAGCTCACCATCGGGCAACTATGGCTACACCTTC. The whole variable domain, filled in from reference TRBV18 and TRBJ1-2, reads NAGVMQNPRHLVRRRGQEARLRCSPMKGHSHVYWYRQLPEEGLKFMVYLQKENIIDESGMPKERFSAEFPKEGPSILRIQQVVRGDSAAYFCASSPSGNYGYTFGSGTRLTVV.

This clonotype showed up just a few times. CDR3 protein: CASSLFRADTQYF. The CDR3 nucleotides read TGCGCCAGCAGCTTGTTTAGAGCAGATACGCAGTATTTT. The rearrangement links TRBV5-1 to TRBJ2-3; D unresolved. V was shortened by 1 base and J by 4 bases, with 7 bases between the two germline ends. The CDR3 covers 13 residues. Per the germline V gene, CDR1 is SGHRS and CDR2 is YFSETQ.

Regarding this clonotype: One end of the junction is discordant with germline, which a read error may explain. The V call is TRBV7-9, the J call TRBJ2-3; 11 bases line up with TRBD2. Germline loops: CDR1 SEHNR, CDR2 FQNEAQ (reference sequence). The CDR3 covers 16 residues. The CDR3 DNA sequence: TGTGCCAGCAGCAAGGGGACTAGCGGAATCACAGATACGCAGTGTTTT. Residues: CASSKGTSGITDTQCF. Full variable domain (missing parts from reference TRBV7-9 and TRBJ2-3): DTGVSQNPRHKITKRGQNVTFRCDPISEHNRLYWYRQTLGQGPEFLTYFQNEAQLEKSRLLSDRFSAERPKGSFSTLEIQRTEQGDSAMYLCASSKGTSGITDTQCFGPGTRLTVL.

In regard to this clonotype: A much larger clone lies a single base off, so this may be a read error. The J gene is TRBJ2-7, the V gene TRBV6-2 or TRBV6-3, with 7 bases identical to TRBD2. Germline V CDR1 and CDR2: MNHEY, SVGEGT. This CDR3 is 14 amino acids long. CDR3 region: CASRRLAVSYDQYF. The DNA of the CDR3 is TGTGCCAGCCGGCGGCTAGCGGTCTCCTACGATCAGTACTTC.

This chain joins TRBV29-1 and TRBJ1-2; D not resolved. The CDR3 loop spans 12 amino acids. V was clipped by 5 bases and J by 4 bases, with 11 bases between them. Germline CDR1 is SQVTM and CDR2 is ANQGSEA. This chain's CDR3 is CSVRQSLYGYTF. The CDR3 DNA reads TGCAGCGTTCGGCAGTCGCTCTATGGCTACACCTTC.

This clonotype was counted many times. The chain is built from TRBV2 and TRBJ1-2; 7 nucleotides match TRBD1. Germline V gene lookup returns CDR1 SNHLY and CDR2 FYNNEI. This CDR3 is built from 13 residues. The J segment lost 4 bases and the V segment lost 8 bases, leaving 7 bases of the junction unmatched. The CDR3 region has the DNA TGTGCCAGCGCTTGGGGACAGAGCTATGGCTACACCTTC. This sequence encodes CASAWGQSYGYTF.

This clonotype was seen at least ten times. This CDR3 is missing its conserved last phenylalanine or tryptophan, likely due to a read error. The chain uses TRBV20-1 and TRBJ1-1; D gene uncertain. CDR1 and CDR2 from the germline V gene are DFQATT and SNEGSKA (reference sequence). The CDR3 runs 12 residues. The ends were cut back, 4 bases at V and 5 bases at J, with 11 bases in the middle. The CDR3, as DNA: TGCAGTGCTAAAGAGGGTGTTACTGAAGCTTTCCTT. This gives the protein CSAKEGVTEAFL.

This clonotype was recorded many times. The rearrangement joins TRBV6-2 or TRBV6-3 to TRBJ1-2; D unclear. The CDR3 totals 12 residues. V gave up 4 bases and J gave up 5 bases, with 8 bases separating them. Germline loops: CDR1 MNHEY, CDR2 SVGEGT. The CDR3 region is CASSSGFYGYTF. CDR3 bases: TGTGCCAGCAGTTCCGGGTTTTATGGCTACACCTTC.

This clonotype has more than one count but fewer than ten. The chain employs TRBV15 and TRBJ1-1; D might be TRBD1 (6 bases). V was pared by 3 bases and J by 1 base, with 12 bases between. The CDR3 totals 15 residues. The V gene's germline CDR1 is LNHNV and CDR2 YYDKDF (reference sequence). The CDR3 DNA reads TGTGCCACCAGCAGGCCAGGGGTTCAGAACACTGAAGCTTTCTTT. Amino acid sequence: CATSRPGVQNTEAFF.

The chain couples TRBV10-3 to TRBJ1-2, with D perhaps TRBD1 (6 bases). V lost 3 bases to trimming and J lost 0 bases, with 14 bases between them. The CDR3 is made up of 16 amino acids. The germline V gene has CDR1 ENHRY and CDR2 SYGVKD. CDR3 residues: CAISDPDRLTNYGYTF. The CDR3, as DNA: TGTGCCATCAGTGATCCGGACAGACTAACTAACTATGGCTACACCTTC.

Ten or more counts support this clonotype. One end of the junction varies from germline; a read error may be responsible. V usage is TRBV6-1 and J usage is TRBJ1-2; tentative D call: TRBD1 (6 bases). Germline V gives CDR1 MNHNS, CDR2 SASEGT. The CDR3 covers 13 residues. The CDR3 here is CASSETTGYGYTF. The CDR3 DNA reads TGCGCCAGCAGTGAGACCACAGGGTATGGCTACACCTTC.

This clonotype has at least ten counts. The chain carries TRBV6-2 or TRBV6-3 and TRBJ1-2; TRBD1 agrees at 7 bases. The trim removed 4 bases at V and 0 bases at J, leaving 11 bases unmatched. CDR3 size: 17 residues. The germline V gene has CDR1 MNHEY and CDR2 SVGEGT. This CDR3 reads CASSSWTGWQANYGYTF. The CDR3 region has the DNA TGTGCCAGCAGTTCCTGGACAGGTTGGCAAGCTAACTATGGCTACACCTTC.

There are many counts of this clonotype. The chain employs TRBV27 and TRBJ2-7, with D possibly being TRBD1 (7 bases). The CDR3 has 15 residues. The germline V and J ends were trimmed by 8 bases and 2 bases, with 19 bases remaining between them. Germline values: CDR1 MNHEY, CDR2 SMNVEV (reference sequence). The CDR3, as DNA: TGTGCCAGCCGTAAGGAGGGGGCCCTCGCCTACGAGCAGTACTTC. It translates to CASRKEGALAYEQYF.

The V call is TRBV20-1, the J call TRBJ1-2; D possibly corresponds to TRBD1 (5 bases). The CDR3 runs to 13 residues. Germline V gene sequence: CDR1 DFQATT, CDR2 SNEGSKA (reference sequence). Trimming took 2 bases from V and 11 from J, leaving 18 bases between them. The CDR3 reads CSARIRSAEGYTF. CDR3 nucleotides: TGCAGTGCTAGAATTCGTAGCGCCGAGGGGTACACCTTC.

This clonotype showed up many times. The chain carries TRBV7-2 and TRBJ2-1; no reliable D call. Per the germline V gene, CDR1 is SGHTA and CDR2 is FQGNSA. Trimming left V 5 bases short and J 9 bases short, with 20 bases between. This CDR3 contains 15 residues. The CDR3 here is CASSPQSMGIAEQFF. The DNA of the CDR3 is TGTGCCAGCAGCCCCCAATCTATGGGGATCGCTGAGCAGTTCTTC.

This sequence joins TRBV19 and TRBJ1-1; 7 bases agree with TRBD1. The CDR3 is 16 amino acids. The trim removed 4 bases at V and 4 bases at J, leaving 12 bases unmatched. Germline V gene sequence: CDR1 LNHDA, CDR2 SQIVND (reference sequence). CDR3 protein: CASSKGRGVVATEAFF. As DNA, the CDR3 is TGTGCCAGTAGTAAAGGCAGGGGGGTGGTTGCCACTGAAGCTTTCTTT.

This clonotype was seen many times. The genes are TRBV7-9 and TRBJ1-4; D is ambiguous. The germline V gene encodes CDR1 SEHNR and CDR2 FQNEAQ (reference sequence). The CDR3 covers 14 residues. V gave up 1 base and J gave up 8 bases, with 11 bases separating them. The CDR3 DNA follows: TGTGCCAGCAGCTTAGGGACCTTTTCCGAAAAACTGTTTTTT. It is translated as CASSLGTFSEKLFF.

The chain employs TRBV19 and TRBJ2-2; weak D call: TRBD2 (6 bases). V was clipped by 4 bases and J by 4 bases, with 7 bases between them. CDR1 and CDR2 (germline): LNHDA, SQIVND (reference sequence). The CDR3 covers 13 residues. CDR3 in amino acids: CASSKGGTGELFF. CDR3 DNA sequence: TGTGCCAGTAGTAAGGGAGGCACCGGGGAGCTGTTTTTT.

This clonotype occurred many times. The chain joins TRBV12-3 or TRBV12-4 to TRBJ1-2, with D tentatively TRBD1 (6 bases). V was pared by 5 bases and J by 4 bases, with 14 bases between. CDR3 length: 14 amino acids. The CDR3 nucleotides are TGTGCCAGCAGTGATACAGGAGGGGGCTATGGCTACACCTTC. This codes for CASSDTGGGYGYTF.

At least ten counts were recorded for this clonotype. This chain uses TRBV4-1 with TRBJ1-6; D possibly corresponds to TRBD1 (5 bases). The CDR3 extends over 16 amino acids. Germline-derived CDR1 and CDR2 are MGHRA and YSYEKL. The V end was cut by 4 bases, the J end by 7 bases, with 17 bases between. As DNA, the CDR3 is TGCGCCAGCAGCCGGTTTATCGGGACGGAGAATTCACCCCTCCACTTT. Translation: CASSRFIGTENSPLHF.

This clonotype has ten or more counts. The chain uses TRBV28 and TRBJ2-1; D is unresolved. V lost 3 bases and J lost 10, with 13 bases in between. Germline CDR1 and CDR2: MDHEN and SYDVKM. The CDR3 extends over 13 amino acids. CDR3 sequence: CASSFELRREQFF. DNA for the CDR3: TGTGCCAGCAGTTTCGAACTCCGGAGAGAGCAGTTCTTC.

This clonotype was counted a few times. V usage is TRBV7-2 and J usage is TRBJ2-1; 12 bases agree with TRBD2. CDR3 size: 18 residues. Germline V gives CDR1 SGHTA, CDR2 FQGNSA. V lost 1 base and J lost 6; bases outside the gene matches: 10. The CDR3 DNA reads TGTGCCAGCAGCTTAGTAGGTCTAGCGGGAGGGCCGTGCAATGAGCAGTTCTTC. This translates into CASSLVGLAGGPCNEQFF.

The chain employs TRBV20-1 and TRBJ1-2; unclear D gene. Trimming shortened V by 6 bases and J by 4 bases, and 15 bases separated the two germline ends. This CDR3 has 13 residues. Germline V gene sequence: CDR1 DFQATT, CDR2 SNEGSKA (reference sequence). The CDR3 DNA follows: TGCAGTGCCAACACCGAAACCCTCTATGGCTACACCTTC. It codes for CSANTETLYGYTF.

This clonotype was detected a few times. CDR3 bases: TGTGCCAGCAGCTTATCCAGGGGGCATGAAAAACTGTTTTTT. It translates to CASSLSRGHEKLFF. The V and J genes are TRBV7-8 and TRBJ1-4; 8 bases align to TRBD1. The CDR3 is 14 residues long. Germline V gives CDR1 SGHVS, CDR2 FQNEAQ. The trim removed 2 bases at V and 6 bases at J, leaving 2 bases unmatched.